Following are 24 T cell receptor beta chains from one sample sequenced in a study of CD8 T cells in ankylosing spondylitis. Study findings and constraints: Blood from ankylosing spondylitis patients appeared to carry a characteristic roughly eight-variant TCR beta motif.

Their antigens are not known. MiXCR was run by TCRdb on the 5' RACE reads, yielding one entry per CDR3 protein. Among 800,000 to 900,000 distinct CDR3 sequences listed, over 9.5% were seen once. Source material: blood, either unsorted or a sorted T cell fraction (not recorded which). These receptors originate from a male donor with ankylosing spondylitis.

This clonotype was seen at least ten times. V gene TRBV29-1 combines with J gene TRBJ2-5; the D is unclear. Trimming took off 4 bases at V and 1 base at J, with 10 bases between the two ends. The CDR3 runs to 13 residues. The germline V gene has CDR1 SQVTM and CDR2 ANQGSEA. CDR3 DNA sequence: TGCAGCGTTGGTTGGACCAGCCAAGAGACCCAGTACTTC. Protein product: CSVGWTSQETQYF.

Remarks on this clonotype: Germline and junction disagree at one end, which may indicate a read error. The chain carries TRBV6-5 and TRBJ2-1; 10 bases align to TRBD2. Germline V lookup: CDR1 MNHEY, CDR2 SVGAGI. CDR3 length equals 13 residues. The CDR3: CASNYLAGDEQFF. In DNA form, the CDR3 reads TGTGCCAGCAATTACCTAGCGGGAGATGAGCAGTTCTTC.

This clonotype was picked up many times. V is TRBV7-2 and J is TRBJ2-3, with D possibly being TRBD1 (5 bases). V was shortened by 6 bases and J by 6 bases, with 10 bases between the two germline ends. The CDR3 extends over 12 amino acids. The germline V gene encodes CDR1 SGHTA and CDR2 FQGNSA. CDR3 loop: CASSSNRDTQYF. The CDR3 DNA reads TGTGCCAGCAGTTCCAACAGGGATACGCAGTATTTT.

The chain links TRBV12-3 or TRBV12-4 to TRBJ1-2; no clear D. V was trimmed by 8 bases and J by 2 bases, leaving 9 bases between them. This CDR3 comprises 12 residues. As DNA, the CDR3 is TGTGCCAGCCCCAGGCAAAACTATGGCTACACCTTC. This gives the protein CASPRQNYGYTF.

This chain uses TRBV20-1 with TRBJ2-7; D is ambiguous. This CDR3 is 14 amino acids long. The germline CDR1 and CDR2 sequences are DFQATT and SNEGSKA (reference sequence). Trimming removed 1 base at V and 0 bases at J, with 10 bases between. The CDR3 sequence is CSARAGPSSYEQYF. CDR3 sequence (DNA): TGCAGTGCTAGAGCGGGCCCCAGCTCCTACGAGCAGTACTTC.

The chain recombines TRBV18 with TRBJ2-7, with TRBD1 identical over 7 bases. Germline V gene lookup returns CDR1 KGHSH and CDR2 LQKENI. V shed 0 bases and J 6 bases; nucleotides not matched to a gene: 2. This CDR3 comprises 13 residues. CDR3 in DNA: TGTGCCAGCTCACCACCGACAGGGACCGAGCAGTACTTC. It specifies CASSPPTGTEQYF.

This clonotype came up many times. CDR3 nucleotides: TGTGCCAGCAGTTTTATCATTGGGACAGGGGGTCGGGATGAGCAGTTCTTC. This gives the protein CASSFIIGTGGRDEQFF. The rearrangement joins TRBV5-5 to TRBJ2-1; 11 positions agree with TRBD1. The CDR3 totals 17 residues. Germline V gene sequence: CDR1 SGHKS, CDR2 YYEKEE (reference sequence). V was pared by 5 bases and J by 8 bases, with 15 bases of the junction left unmatched.

At least ten counts were recorded for this clonotype. Relative to the germline gene, one junction end is altered; a read error may explain this. This chain joins TRBV5-1 and TRBJ2-3; 10 bases are a match to TRBD1. CDR1 is SGHRS, CDR2 YFSETQ, per germline. CDR3 length: 15 amino acids. The CDR3 sequence: CASSLDRGNRDTQYF. Written as DNA, the CDR3 is TGCGCCAGCAGTTTGGACAGGGGGAACAGAGATACGCAGTATTTT.

The V call is TRBV5-1, the J call TRBJ2-2, with D perhaps being TRBD1 or TRBD2 (6 bases each). The CDR3 has 16 amino acids. CDR1 is SGHRS and CDR2 is YFSETQ in the germline V gene. V lost 4 bases, J lost 6 bases, and 19 bases lay in between. The CDR3 coding sequence is TGCGCCAGCAGCGTCAGTAGGGGGGCAGGCTCCGGGGAGCTGTTTTTT. Translation: CASSVSRGAGSGELFF.

This clonotype has more than one count but fewer than ten. This rearrangement joins TRBV10-3 to TRBJ1-5; D is ambiguous. Germline lookup yields CDR1 ENHRY and CDR2 SYGVKD. This CDR3 has 14 residues. Between the trimmed V and J ends, which lost 1 base and 0 bases, there was a span of 4 bases. CDR3 nucleotides: TGTGCCATCAGTGAGTTGTCTAGCAATCAGCCCCAGCATTTT. This encodes CAISELSSNQPQHF.

The sample holds a few counts of this clonotype. This chain joins TRBV6-1 and TRBJ1-1; D perhaps matches TRBD1 (6 bases). There are 14 residues in the CDR3. In germline, CDR1 is MNHNS, CDR2 SASEGT. V lost 7 bases and J 11 bases, leaving 23 bases between the germline ends. The CDR3 protein is CASTTVAGAFEAFF. The DNA of the CDR3 is TGTGCCAGCACCACCGTGGCAGGGGCATTTGAGGCTTTCTTT.

This clonotype was seen a single time. The V call is TRBV6-2 or TRBV6-3, the J call TRBJ1-1; tentatively, D is TRBD1 (6 bases). This CDR3 spans 12 amino acids. V was clipped by 2 bases and J by 10 bases, with 11 bases between them. Germline CDR1 and CDR2: MNHEY and SVGEGT. In DNA form, the CDR3 reads TGTGCCAGCAGTTACGGACAGACGATAGCTTTCTTT. It translates to CASSYGQTIAFF.

The chain is built from TRBV5-1 and TRBJ2-4, with 11 bases identical to TRBD2. J lost 5 bases, V lost 5 bases, and 21 bases had no gene match. Germline lookup yields CDR1 SGHRS and CDR2 YFSETQ. There are 20 residues in the CDR3. The CDR3 nucleotides are TGCGCCAGCAGACTAGGGTATTGGGCACTAGCGGGAGACGCCGAAAACATTCAGTACTTC. Amino acids: CASRLGYWALAGDAENIQYF.

There are a few counts of this clonotype. The chain employs TRBV20-1 and TRBJ2-3; possible D gene TRBD2, 6 bases. The V end lost 6 bases, the J end lost 3 bases, and 13 bases lay between the germline ends. This CDR3 is 13 amino acids long. Germline V gives CDR1 DFQATT, CDR2 SNEGSKA (reference sequence). The CDR3 bases are TGCAGTGCCCCGGAGGGCCGAACAGATACGCAGTATTTT. Translating it yields CSAPEGRTDTQYF.

This clonotype was detected only a few times. The chain combines TRBV12-3 or TRBV12-4 with TRBJ1-2; D is ambiguous. The V end lost 6 bases, the J end lost 0 bases, and 11 bases lay between the germline ends. The CDR3 runs 14 residues. As DNA, the CDR3 is TGTGCCAGCAGGATAGACGGAGCTAACTATGGCTACACCTTC. Amino acids: CASRIDGANYGYTF.

This clonotype was counted only a few times. The chain links TRBV20-1 to TRBJ2-5; unclear D gene. The V end lost 0 bases, the J end lost 2 bases, and 22 bases lay between the germline ends. The CDR3 length is 18 residues. From germline, CDR1 is DFQATT and CDR2 SNEGSKA (reference sequence). CDR3 in DNA: TGCAGTGCTAGAGATATGGAACTCAGTGTCAAAGCGCAAGAGACCCAGTACTTC. This encodes CSARDMELSVKAQETQYF.

This clonotype was detected only a few times. V is TRBV24-1 and J is TRBJ2-7; no reliable D call. Per germline, CDR1 KGHDR and CDR2 SFDVKD. Trimming left V 10 bases short and J 3 bases short, with 9 bases between. CDR3 length: 11 amino acids. Here the CDR3 DNA reads TGTGCCACAGAGAAAGACTACGAGCAGTACTTC. Residues: CATEKDYEQYF.

This clonotype came up a few times. The V call is TRBV12-3 or TRBV12-4, the J call TRBJ2-1; 9 bases fit TRBD2. The CDR3 runs 13 residues. Trimming cost V 2 bases and J 10 bases; bases outside gene matches: 3. The chain's CDR3 is CASSLIAGVEQFF. CDR3 nucleotide sequence: TGTGCCAGCAGTTTAATAGCGGGGGTCGAGCAGTTCTTC.

This chain uses TRBV11-1 with TRBJ2-7; D is possibly TRBD1 (6 bases). Germline values: CDR1 SGHAT, CDR2 FQDESV (reference sequence). CDR3 length equals 19 residues. V lost 3 bases and J lost 4, with 28 bases in between. Written as DNA, the CDR3 is TGTGCCAGCAGCTTTTCGGTCGACAGGCCCTTTTCCGAGGCATACGAGCAGTACTTC. It encodes CASSFSVDRPFSEAYEQYF.

The chain has TRBV7-9 and TRBJ2-3; the D is unclear. The germline CDR1 and CDR2 sequences are SEHNR and FQNEAQ (reference sequence). V lost 3 bases, J lost 5 bases, and 9 bases lay in between. The CDR3 is 13 amino acids. CDR3 nucleotide sequence: TGTGCCAGCAGCTTCACTTGGGGAGATACGCAGTATTTT. As protein: CASSFTWGDTQYF.

CDR3 nucleotides: TGTGCTTACGGCGGCGGGAGCGGATCCTACGAGCAGTACTTC. Protein: CAYGGGSGSYEQYF. The chain links TRBV30 to TRBJ2-7; 7 bases are a match to TRBD2. CDR3 length: 14 amino acids. Germline loops: CDR1 GTSNPN, CDR2 SVGIG (reference sequence).

This CDR3 is CASSLLGLSGTEAFF. For the CDR3, the DNA is TGTGCCAGCAGTCTCCTTGGACTTTCTGGCACTGAAGCTTTCTTT. The V call is TRBV27, the J call TRBJ1-1; D gene unclear. CDR1 MNHEY and CDR2 SMNVEV come from the germline V gene (reference sequence). Deletions cut 5 bases from V and 4 bases from J, with 17 bases between. The CDR3 length is 15 residues.

This sequence joins TRBV20-1 and TRBJ2-7, with 11 bases lining up with TRBD2. CDR1 is DFQATT and CDR2 is SNEGSKA in the germline V gene (reference sequence). The CDR3 contains 15 residues. The ends lost 5 bases at V and 4 bases at J; junction bases unmatched: 10. In nucleotides, the CDR3 is TGCAGTGCTCACATTTTAGGACTAGCGGGTTACGAGCAGTACTTC. Translating it yields CSAHILGLAGYEQYF.

This clonotype was seen repeatedly, ten times or more. The rearrangement joins TRBV7-8 to TRBJ2-1, with TRBD2 identical over 10 bases. The CDR3 length is 16 residues. J lost 3 bases, V lost 2 bases, and 4 bases had no gene match. CDR1 and CDR2 from the germline V gene are SGHVS and FQNEAQ. DNA of the CDR3: TGTGCCAGCAGCTTAATCGTAGCGGGAGGCTACAATGAGCAGTTCTTC. It yields the protein CASSLIVAGGYNEQFF.